One and the same sample provided the 28 T cell receptor beta chains below, sequenced in a study of T cell responses to AZD1222 COVID-19 vaccine. Data came from immunoSEQ multiplex PCR; TCRdb stores just in-frame clones and leaves some out. The sample carries 95,000 or so clones, roughly 90% recorded once. Sequences were derived from peripheral blood, sampled on day 0 of AZD1222 vaccination. The source is an adult in good health.

CDR3 loop: CASGTGAEKLFF. CDR3 sequence (DNA): TGTGCCAGCGGGACAGGGGCTGAAAAACTGTTTTTT. The rearrangement uses TRBV6-5 and TRBJ1-4, with 10 bases matching TRBD1. Germline CDR1 reads MNHEY; CDR2 reads SVGAGI. CDR3 length equals 12 residues. V shed 8 bases, J shed 7 bases, and the junction held 1 base outside the gene matches.

The V and J genes are TRBV11-3 and TRBJ1-4; possibly TRBD1 for D (5 bases). This CDR3 has 14 amino acids. Germline CDR1 reads SGHNT; CDR2 reads YENEEA. Trimming shortened V by 4 bases and J by 0 bases, and 6 bases separated the two germline ends. The CDR3 protein is CASSSTATNEKLFF. The CDR3, as DNA: TGTGCCAGCAGCTCGACAGCAACTAATGAAAAACTGTTTTTT.

The chain has TRBV18 and TRBJ2-7; D might be TRBD1 (6 bases). CDR3 size: 12 residues. Germline V gives CDR1 KGHSH, CDR2 LQKENI. The ends were cut back, 6 bases at V and 4 bases at J, with 10 bases in the middle. In DNA form, the CDR3 reads TGTGCCAGCTCGCTGCAGGGGTACGAGCAGTACTTC. Translation: CASSLQGYEQYF.

The chain links TRBV28 to TRBJ1-5; the D gene is possibly TRBD1 (6 bases). CDR1 is MDHEN, CDR2 SYDVKM, per germline. The CDR3 spans 15 residues. V was pared by 3 bases and J by 4 bases, with 13 bases between. DNA of the CDR3: TGTGCCAGCAGTTTTGGGGGGCCGGGGAATCAGCCCCAGCATTTT. Translating it yields CASSFGGPGNQPQHF.

This chain links TRBV7-9 with TRBJ2-5; 13 bases are a match to TRBD2. Germline-derived CDR1 and CDR2 are SEHNR and FQNEAQ (reference sequence). The CDR3 has 19 residues. V dropped 5 bases and J dropped 0; count of bases not matched to a gene: 12. The CDR3 DNA is TGTGCCAGCAGCAGGCGGACTAGCGGGGGCCCCGGGTACCAAGAGACCCAGTACTTC. It codes for CASSRRTSGGPGYQETQYF.

This chain joins TRBV12-3 or TRBV12-4 and TRBJ2-3; no definite D call. There are 13 residues in the CDR3. Trimming stripped 2 bases from V and 6 bases from J, with 9 bases between. For the CDR3, the DNA is TGTGCCAGCAGTTTAATTGTGATTGATACGCAGTATTTT. Translation gives CASSLIVIDTQYF.

The genes are TRBV18 and TRBJ1-4; D remains ambiguous. Germline V lookup: CDR1 KGHSH, CDR2 LQKENI. V was cut by 2 bases and J by 8 bases, with 12 bases left in between. There are 14 residues in the CDR3. The CDR3 DNA is TGTGCCAGCTCACCAGCAGGTTTGGAGGAAAAACTGTTTTTT. It yields the protein CASSPAGLEEKLFF.

This chain's CDR3 is CASSEGLTTEAFF. DNA for the CDR3: TGTGCCAGCAGTGAAGGGTTAACGACTGAAGCTTTCTTT. The gene calls are TRBV6-1 and TRBJ1-1; the D is unclear. Trimming cost V 1 base and J 5 bases, with 8 bases left between them. Germline values: CDR1 MNHNS, CDR2 SASEGT. The CDR3 runs 13 residues.

The V and J genes are TRBV30 and TRBJ2-7; D is uncertain. CDR1 GTSNPN and CDR2 SVGIG come from the germline V gene (reference sequence). The V end was cut by 2 bases, the J end by 4 bases, with 6 bases between. This CDR3 spans 11 amino acids. Here the CDR3 DNA reads TGTGCCTGGAGTAAAGGGTACGAGCAGTACTTC. Protein sequence: CAWSKGYEQYF.

The chain carries TRBV4-1 and TRBJ2-2; the D gene is possibly TRBD1 (7 bases). The ends were cut back, 4 bases at V and 6 bases at J, with 15 bases in the middle. This CDR3 comprises 15 residues. In germline, CDR1 is MGHRA, CDR2 YSYEKL. For the CDR3, the DNA is TGCGCCAGCAGCCTTGGAGGGGGCCTGGCCGGGGAGCTGTTTTTT. The encoded protein is CASSLGGGLAGELFF.

The V gene is TRBV6-1, the J gene TRBJ1-6; D is unclear. The germline gives CDR1 MNHNS, CDR2 SASEGT. V lost 1 base and J 7 bases, leaving 14 bases between the germline ends. The CDR3 contains 16 residues. The CDR3: CASSEGPHWSNSPLHF. Written as DNA, the CDR3 is TGTGCCAGCAGTGAAGGTCCCCATTGGAGCAATTCACCCCTCCACTTT.

The chain combines TRBV5-1 with TRBJ1-5, with D uncertain. The CDR3 totals 16 residues. Germline values: CDR1 SGHRS, CDR2 YFSETQ. V lost 2 bases and J 1 base, leaving 13 bases between the germline ends. The CDR3 loop is CASSLGSGGSNQPQHF. For the CDR3, the DNA is TGCGCCAGCAGCTTAGGGTCGGGAGGAAGCAATCAGCCCCAGCATTTT.

This clone was seen more than once but under ten times. The J gene is TRBJ1-5, the V gene TRBV27; D is ambiguous. The length of the CDR3 is 13 residues. V was shortened by 1 base and J by 6 bases, with 7 bases between the two germline ends. Germline loops: CDR1 MNHEY, CDR2 SMNVEV (reference sequence). CDR3 protein: CASSLYSGQPQHF. Here the CDR3 DNA reads TGTGCCAGCAGTTTATATTCAGGTCAGCCCCAGCATTTT.

Here the CDR3 reads CASSLRDGLYEQYF. The CDR3 coding sequence is TGTGCCAGCAGTTTACGGGACGGACTATACGAGCAGTACTTC. The V and J genes are TRBV27 and TRBJ2-7; possible D gene TRBD2, 6 bases. Trimming pared 2 bases from V and 4 bases from J, leaving 12 bases between. The CDR3 is 14 residues long. Germline V CDR1 and CDR2: MNHEY, SMNVEV (reference sequence).

The rearrangement joins TRBV7-9 to TRBJ1-5; tentative D call: TRBD1 (6 bases). V lost 3 bases, J lost 6 bases, and 9 bases lay in between. CDR3 size: 13 residues. Germline assignment: CDR1 SEHNR and CDR2 FQNEAQ (reference sequence). The CDR3 region is CASSFEGGQPQHF. The CDR3, as DNA: TGTGCCAGCAGCTTCGAGGGGGGTCAGCCCCAGCATTTT. Supplemented by reference TRBV7-9 and TRBJ1-5, the full variable domain reads DTGVSQNPRHKITKRGQNVTFRCDPISEHNRLYWYRQTLGQGPEFLTYFQNEAQLEKSRLLSDRFSAERPKGSFSTLEIQRTEQGDSAMYLCASSFEGGQPQHFGDGTRLSIL.

The V and J genes are TRBV28 and TRBJ1-1, with 7 bases aligning to TRBD1. Germline V CDR1 and CDR2: MDHEN, SYDVKM. The CDR3 covers 13 residues. V gave up 5 bases and J gave up 8 bases; unmatched junction bases: 8. This chain's CDR3 is CASSLRQGLEAFF. The CDR3 coding sequence is TGTGCCAGCAGTCTGAGACAGGGATTGGAAGCTTTCTTT.

The chain employs TRBV19 and TRBJ2-2; 9 nucleotides match TRBD1. The CDR3 totals 15 residues. CDR1 LNHDA and CDR2 SQIVND come from the germline V gene (reference sequence). The trim removed 5 bases at V and 8 bases at J, leaving 9 bases unmatched. The CDR3 is CASSSLGTGRGELFF. The CDR3 coding sequence is TGTGCCAGTAGTTCCCTGGGGACAGGGCGGGGGGAGCTGTTTTTT. The variable domain in full, with the rest retrieved from reference TRBV19 and TRBJ2-2, is DGGITQSPKYLFRKEGQNVTLSCEQNLNHDAMYWYRQDPGQGLRLIYYSQIVNDFQKGDIAEGYSVSREKKESFPLTVTSAQKNPTAFYLCASSSLGTGRGELFFGEGSRLTVL.

The genes are TRBV5-1 and TRBJ1-2; 9 bases align to TRBD1. The J segment lost 7 bases and the V segment lost 2 bases, leaving 12 bases of the junction unmatched. Germline V gives CDR1 SGHRS, CDR2 YFSETQ. The CDR3 has 16 amino acids. CDR3 sequence (DNA): TGCGCCAGCAGCTTTGCAGACCGACAGGGGGGTAGTGGCTACACCTTC. Amino acid sequence: CASSFADRQGGSGYTF. Filled out from reference TRBV5-1 and TRBJ1-2, the complete variable domain reads KAGVTQTPRYLIKTRGQQVTLSCSPISGHRSVSWYQQTPGQGLQFLFEYFSETQRNKGNFPGRFSGRQFSNSRSEMNVSTLELGDSALYLCASSFADRQGGSGYTFGSGTRLTVV.

The V call is TRBV15, the J call TRBJ1-3; perhaps TRBD1 as D (5 bases). Germline CDR1 is LNHNV and CDR2 is YYDKDF (reference sequence). CDR3 length equals 16 residues. The ends were cut back, 0 bases at V and 4 bases at J, with 13 bases in the middle. The DNA for the CDR3 is TGTGCCACCAGCAGAGAACCCAGGGTCTCCGGAAACACCATATATTTT. It encodes CATSREPRVSGNTIYF.

The chain has TRBV2 and TRBJ1-1; 8 bases are shared with TRBD1. The ends lost 6 bases at V and 6 bases at J; junction bases unmatched: 12. The CDR3 spans 15 residues. Germline CDR1 reads SNHLY; CDR2 reads FYNNEI. DNA for the CDR3: TGTGCCAGCAGAGGCCAGACAGGGGAAGTGTCTGAAGCTTTCTTT. This gives the protein CASRGQTGEVSEAFF.

The J gene is TRBJ1-6, the V gene TRBV6-5, with D tentatively TRBD1 (6 bases). V lost 8 bases and J 9 bases, leaving 14 bases between the germline ends. The CDR3 loop spans 13 amino acids. CDR1 is MNHEY and CDR2 is SVGAGI in the germline V gene. Written as DNA, the CDR3 is TGTGCCAGCCGATATCAGGGGATTTCACCCCTCCACTTT. This sequence encodes CASRYQGISPLHF.

The chain links TRBV3-1 (or the pseudogene TRBV3-2) to TRBJ1-2; 8 bases line up with TRBD1. The V segment lost 3 bases and the J segment 8 bases; nucleotides outside the gene matches: 8. Germline V CDR1 and CDR2: LGHDT, YNNKEL (reference sequence). The CDR3 is made up of 14 amino acids. The CDR3 bases are TGTGCCAGCAGCCACTATGGACAGGGCCAAGGCTACACCTTC. Translated, it gives CASSHYGQGQGYTF.

V gene TRBV2 combines with J gene TRBJ2-1, with 7 bases fitting TRBD2. Germline lookup yields CDR1 SNHLY and CDR2 FYNNEI. V shed 6 bases and J 2 bases; nucleotides not matched to a gene: 7. This CDR3 comprises 15 residues. This chain's CDR3 is CASSPERGPYNEQFF. DNA for the CDR3: TGTGCCAGCAGCCCCGAGCGGGGCCCCTACAATGAGCAGTTCTTC.

The chain carries TRBV5-1 and TRBJ1-4; D not resolved. Deletions cut 0 bases from V and 5 bases from J, with 11 bases between. This CDR3 spans 15 amino acids. The V gene's germline CDR1 is SGHRS and CDR2 YFSETQ. CDR3 sequence (DNA): TGCGCCAGCAGCTTGGAAGGGCTGGACAATGAAAAACTGTTTTTT. As protein: CASSLEGLDNEKLFF.

This chain links TRBV2 with TRBJ1-5, with no clear D. This CDR3 is 14 amino acids long. Trimming pared 5 bases from V and 0 bases from J, leaving 8 bases between. Per germline, CDR1 SNHLY and CDR2 FYNNEI. The CDR3 sequence: CASSQDGSNQPQHF. In DNA form, the CDR3 reads TGTGCCAGCAGTCAGGACGGTAGCAATCAGCCCCAGCATTTT.

The CDR3 DNA follows: TGTGCCAGCAGTGAAGACCCCACTAGCGGGGGGGTGGATGAGCAGTTCTTC. Translating it yields CASSEDPTSGGVDEQFF. This chain uses TRBV6-1 with TRBJ2-1, with 13 nucleotides matching TRBD2. CDR3 length equals 17 residues. Germline-derived CDR1 and CDR2 are MNHNS and SASEGT. The V and J ends lost 1 base and 8 bases, in that order; junction bases with no gene match: 8.

The genes are TRBV6-5 and TRBJ1-5; D gene unclear. The V end was cut by 0 bases, the J end by 0 bases, with 9 bases between. In germline, CDR1 is MNHEY, CDR2 SVGAGI. The CDR3 runs to 16 residues. CDR3 bases: TGTGCCAGCAGTTACTCGAAGGGTTATAGCAATCAGCCCCAGCATTTT. Translation gives CASSYSKGYSNQPQHF.

This chain joins TRBV19 and TRBJ1-1; D might be TRBD1 (6 bases). The germline V gene has CDR1 LNHDA and CDR2 SQIVND (reference sequence). The CDR3 is made up of 14 amino acids. V lost 6 bases and J lost 4, with 15 bases in between. The CDR3 DNA reads TGTGCCAGTAGACAGGGTAGTAGGGCCACTGAAGCTTTCTTT. Translated: CASRQGSRATEAFF.